The 31 T cell receptor beta chains given below trace back to one sample, sequenced in a study of blood T cell repertoires in COVID-19. Libraries were prepared by immunoSEQ multiplex PCR; TCRdb keeps only in-frame clonotypes and omits some of them. This sample carries approximately 350,000 clones, around 87% of them seen once, and the ten largest clones take about 6%. Sequencing used peripheral blood. The receptors come from a woman between 45 and 65 years old with COVID-19, enrolled during active disease.

V and J are TRBV7-9 and TRBJ2-7; 7 nucleotides match TRBD2. V was clipped by 5 bases and J by 4 bases; unmatched bases: 8. The CDR3 length is 14 residues. Germline V lookup: CDR1 SEHNR, CDR2 FQNEAQ (reference sequence). CDR3 sequence (DNA): TGTGCCAGCAGCGAGCGGGAAGGGACTTACGAGCAGTACTTC. Translated, it gives CASSEREGTYEQYF.

The chain is built from TRBV5-1 and TRBJ2-1, with 7 nucleotides matching TRBD2. Per the germline V gene, CDR1 is SGHRS and CDR2 is YFSETQ. This CDR3 comprises 14 residues. J was trimmed by 6 bases and V by 5 bases; bases with no gene match: 8. CDR3: CASRPGLTINEQFF. The CDR3 DNA follows: TGCGCCAGCAGACCGGGACTAACCATCAATGAGCAGTTCTTC.

The chain links TRBV12-3 or TRBV12-4 to TRBJ2-2; D not certain. The CDR3 loop spans 13 amino acids. Trimming stripped 6 bases from V and 2 bases from J, with 7 bases between. In nucleotides, the CDR3 is TGTGCCAGCAGCACATCCAACACCGGGGAGCTGTTTTTT. This gives the protein CASSTSNTGELFF.

The V call is TRBV5-5, the J call TRBJ2-2, with 12 nucleotides matching TRBD2. The CDR3 spans 18 residues. The V gene's germline CDR1 is SGHKS and CDR2 YYEKEE (reference sequence). Trimming at V came to 2 bases and at J to 5 bases, leaving 10 bases not matched to a gene. The CDR3, as DNA: TGTGCCAGCAGCTTTCGTCTAGCGGGAGGGCCGCGGACCGGGGAGCTGTTTTTT. It yields the protein CASSFRLAGGPRTGELFF. Based on the CDR3 plus reference TRBV5-5 and TRBJ2-2, the full variable domain is DAGVTQSPTHLIKTRGQQVTLRCSPISGHKSVSWYQQVLGQGPQFIFQYYEKEERGRGNFPDRFSARQFPNYSSELNVNALLLGDSALYLCASSFRLAGGPRTGELFFGEGSRLTVL.

This clone has a handful of counts. The rearrangement joins TRBV27 to TRBJ2-7, with 8 bases identical to TRBD1. The CDR3 covers 16 residues. Germline V CDR1 and CDR2: MNHEY, SMNVEV (reference sequence). Trimming cost V 5 bases and J 3 bases; bases outside gene matches: 12. CDR3 amino acids: CASSPRHTGGGYEQYF. For the CDR3, the DNA is TGTGCCAGCAGTCCCCGGCATACAGGGGGTGGCTACGAGCAGTACTTC.

The chain links TRBV24-1 to TRBJ2-3; 14 nucleotides match TRBD2. V was clipped by 6 bases and J by 3 bases; unmatched bases: 19. CDR1 and CDR2 (germline): KGHDR, SFDVKD. CDR3 length: 21 residues. The CDR3 here is CATSRRLAGGLLGQKTDTQYF. The CDR3 nucleotides read TGTGCCACCAGTCGCCGACTAGCGGGAGGGCTACTTGGACAGAAAACAGATACGCAGTATTTT.

The rearrangement uses TRBV11-3 and TRBJ2-1, with TRBD2 matching over 11 bases. CDR3 size: 18 residues. Losses at the gene ends were 0 bases for V and 4 bases for J; bases not matched to a gene: 8. Per the germline V gene, CDR1 is SGHNT and CDR2 is YENEEA. This CDR3 is CASSLDYRLAGHYNEQFF. CDR3 DNA sequence: TGTGCCAGCAGCTTAGACTATCGACTAGCGGGACATTACAATGAGCAGTTCTTC.

This clone was observed a single time. CDR3 sequence (DNA): TGTGCCAGCAGCCTCAAGGCAGCATCCGGGAACAAGCAGTACTTC. It yields the protein CASSLKAASGNKQYF. The J gene is TRBJ2-7, the V gene TRBV14, with a possible D match to TRBD2 (5 bases). V lost 4 bases and J 8 bases, leaving 21 bases between the germline ends. CDR1 and CDR2 (germline): SGHDN, FVKESK. This CDR3 has 15 residues.

The chain has TRBV29-1 and TRBJ1-1; no clear D gene. This CDR3 is built from 11 residues. V lost 7 bases and J 0 bases, leaving 6 bases between the germline ends. CDR1 SQVTM and CDR2 ANQGSEA come from the germline V gene. In nucleotides, the CDR3 is TGCAGCGGAGAGATGAACACTGAAGCTTTCTTT. This encodes CSGEMNTEAFF.

The rearrangement uses TRBV18 and TRBJ1-2; tentative D call: TRBD1 (5 bases). V lost 0 bases and J lost 5, with 16 bases in between. The CDR3 runs to 16 residues. Germline V gene data show CDR1 as KGHSH and CDR2 as LQKENI. CDR3 amino acids: CASSPPNRQIEYGYTF. The CDR3 bases are TGTGCCAGCTCACCACCGAATCGACAGATAGAGTATGGCTACACCTTC.

The chain couples TRBV7-9 to TRBJ2-7; 8 nucleotides line up with TRBD2. The CDR3 covers 15 residues. J lost 4 bases, V lost 5 bases, and 10 bases had no gene match. Looked up from germline, CDR1 is SEHNR and CDR2 is FQNEAQ (reference sequence). The CDR3 loop is CASSRDNSGTYEQYF. CDR3 in DNA: TGTGCCAGCAGCCGGGATAATAGCGGGACATACGAGCAGTACTTC.

The chain carries TRBV7-9 and TRBJ2-2; 13 bases match TRBD2. The CDR3 is made up of 17 amino acids. Germline CDR1 is SEHNR and CDR2 is FQNEAQ (reference sequence). The J segment lost 4 bases and the V segment lost 5 bases, leaving 7 bases of the junction unmatched. The CDR3 region is CASSTRTSGSTTGELFF. The CDR3 bases are TGTGCCAGCAGCACCCGGACTAGCGGGAGTACCACCGGGGAGCTGTTTTTT.

The V call is TRBV19, the J call TRBJ1-1; the match to TRBD1 covers 8 bases. Looked up from germline, CDR1 is LNHDA and CDR2 is SQIVND (reference sequence). Trimming took 5 bases from V and 3 from J; bases not matched to a gene: 5. The CDR3 has 14 residues. CDR3 protein: CASSFQGAYTEAFF. In DNA, the CDR3 is TGTGCCAGTAGTTTTCAGGGGGCGTACACTGAAGCTTTCTTT.

This rearrangement joins TRBV5-5 to TRBJ1-1; no clear D. This CDR3 spans 15 amino acids. The V and J ends lost 1 base and 3 bases respectively, with 13 bases between them. Germline V gives CDR1 SGHKS, CDR2 YYEKEE (reference sequence). CDR3 amino acids: CASSLIPGGDTEAFF. CDR3 bases: TGTGCCAGCAGCTTGATTCCGGGAGGAGACACTGAAGCTTTCTTT.

CDR3 amino acids: CASSPDRTGGYQETQYF. The CDR3 bases are TGTGCCAGCAGCCCCGATAGGACAGGAGGGTACCAAGAGACCCAGTACTTC. This chain links TRBV5-5 with TRBJ2-5, with D possibly being TRBD1 (7 bases). The CDR3 is 17 amino acids. Trimming took 4 bases from V and 0 from J, leaving 19 bases between them. Germline CDR1 SGHKS, CDR2 YYEKEE (reference sequence).

This rearrangement joins TRBV11-3 to TRBJ2-7; 9 bases map to TRBD2. The length of the CDR3 is 15 residues. Unmatched junction bases numbered 1, after V lost 1 base and J lost 0 bases. The V gene's germline CDR1 is SGHNT and CDR2 YENEEA. The CDR3 coding sequence is TGTGCCAGCAGCTTAGTTAGCGGGAGCTCCTACGAGCAGTACTTC. As protein: CASSLVSGSSYEQYF.

In its sample, this clone was seen a few times. The genes are TRBV28 and TRBJ1-1; weak D call: TRBD1 (6 bases). Germline V gene sequence: CDR1 MDHEN, CDR2 SYDVKM. Trimming took 6 bases from V and 1 from J, leaving 12 bases between them. The CDR3 extends over 14 amino acids. The CDR3 protein is CASRVGTQNTEAFF. In DNA, the CDR3 is TGTGCCAGCAGGGTGGGGACACAGAACACTGAAGCTTTCTTT.

This clone turned up a few times. The gene calls are TRBV5-5 and TRBJ1-5; D call uncertain. Deletions cut 0 bases from V and 5 bases from J, with 9 bases between. The CDR3 has 14 amino acids. Germline lookup yields CDR1 SGHKS and CDR2 YYEKEE (reference sequence). CDR3 in DNA: TGTGCCAGCAGCTTGGTTGGCTCCTATCAGCCCCAGCATTTT. Translation: CASSLVGSYQPQHF.

V usage is TRBV7-2 and J usage is TRBJ2-3; possible D gene TRBD1, 6 bases. Trimming took off 5 bases at V and 0 bases at J, with 9 bases between the two ends. CDR3 size: 14 residues. In germline, CDR1 is SGHTA, CDR2 FQGNSA. The DNA for the CDR3 is TGTGCCAGCAGCCTCGGACAGAGCACAGATACGCAGTATTTT. Residues: CASSLGQSTDTQYF.

The CDR3 loop is CASSYLNSRDYGYTF. DNA for the CDR3: TGTGCCAGCAGTTATTTGAACTCACGAGACTATGGCTACACCTTC. The genes are TRBV6-2 or TRBV6-3 and TRBJ1-2; D not certain. V was trimmed by 3 bases and J by 3 bases, leaving 14 bases between them. Germline CDR1 MNHEY, CDR2 SVGEGT. The CDR3 sequence is 15 residues long.

This chain joins TRBV19 and TRBJ1-5, with TRBD1 as a possible D gene (5 bases). Germline V gene data show CDR1 as LNHDA and CDR2 as SQIVND (reference sequence). The CDR3 covers 13 residues. With 3 bases removed from V and 6 bases from J, the gap between germline ends came to 9 bases. CDR3 protein: CASSIQGAQPQHF. The CDR3 DNA sequence: TGTGCCAGTAGTATCCAGGGTGCTCAGCCCCAGCATTTT.

This clone was seen a few times. This chain joins TRBV6-5 and TRBJ1-1, with 8 nucleotides matching TRBD1. Germline CDR1 is MNHEY and CDR2 is SVGAGI. J was trimmed by 0 bases and V by 5 bases; bases with no gene match: 5. This CDR3 is built from 15 residues. The chain's CDR3 is CASSQRTGMNTEAFF. The CDR3 nucleotides read TGTGCCAGCAGTCAACGGACAGGGATGAACACTGAAGCTTTCTTT.

The rearrangement uses TRBV19 and TRBJ1-1; D is uncertain. V lost 2 bases, J lost 2 bases, and 9 bases lay in between. The CDR3 sequence is 14 residues long. Germline V lookup: CDR1 LNHDA, CDR2 SQIVND (reference sequence). The CDR3, as DNA: TGTGCCAGTAGTATAACAGCCCGTAACACTGAAGCTTTCTTT. As protein: CASSITARNTEAFF.

The chain combines TRBV30 with TRBJ1-2; 7 bases are shared with TRBD1. Germline V gene data show CDR1 as GTSNPN and CDR2 as SVGIG (reference sequence). J gave up 3 bases and V 3 bases, and 4 bases lay outside the gene matches. CDR3 size: 13 residues. CDR3 DNA sequence: TGTGCCTGGAGCCCCGGGACAGACTATGGCTACACCTTC. Amino acid sequence: CAWSPGTDYGYTF.

The chain carries TRBV30 and TRBJ2-5; 10 nucleotides align to TRBD1. Germline V CDR1 and CDR2: GTSNPN, SVGIG (reference sequence). The CDR3 runs 13 residues. After removal of 3 bases from V and 7 bases from J, the junction contained 5 bases not matched to a gene. CDR3 loop: CAWSDRGQGTQYF. The CDR3 coding sequence is TGTGCCTGGAGCGACAGGGGGCAGGGGACCCAGTACTTC.

This chain joins TRBV30 and TRBJ2-1, with 10 bases identical to TRBD2. The CDR3 sequence is 15 residues long. The V gene's germline CDR1 is GTSNPN and CDR2 SVGIG (reference sequence). V lost 0 bases, J lost 5 bases, and 4 bases stayed unmatched. The CDR3 nucleotides are TGTGCCTGGAGTGTACTAGCGGGAAACAACAATGAGCAGTTCTTC. Protein: CAWSVLAGNNNEQFF.

The chain links TRBV30 to TRBJ2-3; 7 nucleotides align to TRBD1. The ends lost 2 bases at V and 4 bases at J; junction bases unmatched: 3. The CDR3 runs 13 residues. Germline CDR1 GTSNPN, CDR2 SVGIG (reference sequence). In DNA, the CDR3 is TGTGCCTGGAGTTGGCAGGGGGCAGATACGCAGTATTTT. Residues: CAWSWQGADTQYF.

The gene calls are TRBV12-3 or TRBV12-4 and TRBJ1-4; TRBD1 might be the D (5 bases). The CDR3 consists of 13 residues. Trimming removed 5 bases at V and 6 bases at J, with 10 bases between. CDR3 amino acids: CASSRQGYEKLFF. The CDR3 DNA sequence: TGTGCCAGCAGTAGGCAGGGCTATGAAAAACTGTTTTTT.

The rearrangement uses TRBV11-3 and TRBJ1-1; possible D gene TRBD1, 5 bases. V gave up 0 bases and J gave up 10 bases, with 12 bases separating them. The CDR3 consists of 13 residues. Germline loops: CDR1 SGHNT, CDR2 YENEEA. This CDR3 is CASSLDGTSGAFF. The CDR3 DNA reads as TGTGCCAGCAGCTTAGATGGGACTTCGGGAGCTTTCTTT.

This rearrangement joins TRBV2 to TRBJ1-5; TRBD1 matches 7 bases. Trimming removed 6 bases from V and 7 bases from J; junction bases left unmatched: 9. The CDR3 is 14 residues long. Germline CDR1 reads SNHLY; CDR2 reads FYNNEI. The CDR3 spells CASRDNRGAQPQHF. CDR3 bases: TGTGCCAGCAGGGACAACAGGGGTGCCCAGCCCCAGCATTTT. The complete variable domain, with remaining parts taken from reference TRBV2 and TRBJ1-5, reads EPEVTQTPSHQVTQMGQEVILRCVPISNHLYFYWYRQILGQKVEFLVSFYNNEISEKSEIFDDQFSVERPDGSNFTLKIRSTKLEDSAMYFCASRDNRGAQPQHFGDGTRLSIL.

The chain is built from TRBV7-9 and TRBJ2-5, with 7 bases matching TRBD1. Unmatched junction bases numbered 5, after V lost 5 bases and J lost 5 bases. The CDR3 spans 13 residues. CDR1 and CDR2 (germline): SEHNR, FQNEAQ (reference sequence). DNA of the CDR3: TGTGCCAGCAGCCTGGGACAGTTGGAGACCCAGTACTTC. Protein product: CASSLGQLETQYF.